Listed below are T cell receptor beta chains from one sample, sequenced in a study of blood T cell repertoires in COVID-19. TCRdb's table, derived via immunoSEQ multiplex PCR, lists solely in-frame clones and lacks some. The sample records roughly 120,000 clones, more than 75% being singletons. The specimen was peripheral blood. These receptors all stem from a man between 40 and 49 years old with acute or convalescent COVID-19. The CDR3 runs from the conserved cysteine through the conserved F or W. Fields, in order: CDR3 protein, CDR3 DNA, V gene, clone size, J gene, D gene. A D gene is named only where the DNA matches it firmly. The size of a clone is reported for some rows only, either as once, few or many, or as a class for expanded clones.

CASSLLEDRRDEKLFF TGTGCCAGCAGCTTATTGGAGGACAGGAGGGATGAAAAACTGTTTTTT TRBV7-9 - TRBJ1-4 TRBD1
CSVETSYRHSYNEQFF TGCAGCGTTGAAACATCCTACAGACACTCCTACAATGAGCAGTTCTTC TRBV29-1 - TRBJ2-1 -
CASSPPGGSGGARYNEQFF TGTGCCAGCTCACCACCGGGAGGTAGCGGGGGGGCCAGATACAATGAGCAGTTCTTC TRBV18 - TRBJ2-1 TRBD2
CASSISHDSEKLFF TGTGCCAGTAGTATTTCCCACGACAGTGAAAAACTGTTTTTT TRBV19 many TRBJ1-4 -
CASTQGQGADEQYF TGTGCCAGCACCCAGGGGCAGGGGGCGGACGAGCAGTACTTC TRBV9 - TRBJ2-7 TRBD1
CASSREGQLGDTQYF TGTGCCAGCAGCCGAGAGGGACAGTTGGGGGATACGCAGTATTTT TRBV2 - TRBJ2-3 TRBD1
CASSQVLGGGGQAGAKNIQYF TGTGCCAGCAGCCAAGTATTAGGCGGGGGGGGACAAGCTGGGGCCAAAAACATTCAGTACTTC TRBV4-2 - TRBJ2-4 TRBD2
CASSYSAVPSGNTIYF TGTGCCAGCAGTTACTCGGCAGTACCCTCTGGAAACACCATATATTTT TRBV6-5 - TRBJ1-3 -
CASSSTYEQYF TGTGCCAGCAGCTCCACCTACGAGCAGTACTTC TRBV6-2/TRBV6-3 - TRBJ2-7 -
CASSPPGKLQPQHF TGTGCCAGTAGTCCCCCCGGGAAGCTACAGCCCCAGCATTTT TRBV19 - TRBJ1-5 -
CASSFQARNTEAFF TGTGCCAGCAGCTTTCAGGCGCGGAACACTGAAGCTTTCTTT TRBV9 - TRBJ1-1 -
CASSARDRASNTEAFF TGTGCCAGCAGTGCGCGGGACAGGGCGAGCAACACTGAAGCTTTCTTT TRBV25-1 - TRBJ1-1 TRBD1
CAWSVIGDYVLRANYGYTF TGTGCCTGGAGTGTTATCGGGGACTACGTTTTACGGGCTAACTATGGCTACACCTTC TRBV30 - TRBJ1-2 -
CASSKDFQGSASTDTQYF TGTGCCAGCAGCAAAGACTTCCAGGGGTCGGCTAGCACAGATACGCAGTATTTT TRBV21-1 - TRBJ2-3 -
CASTREQGGTGELFF TGTGCCAGTACCCGGGAACAGGGGGGGACCGGGGAGCTGTTTTTT TRBV19 - TRBJ2-2 -
CASSPRGTDTQYF TGTGCCAGCAGCCCCCGGGGCACAGATACGCAGTATTTT TRBV7-2 - TRBJ2-3 -
CASSASGGNEQFF TGTGCCAGCAGCGCATCAGGGGGGAATGAGCAGTTCTTC TRBV9 - TRBJ2-1 -
CASSQAGGAIQYF TGTGCCAGCAGCCAAGCGGGGGGGGCCATTCAGTACTTC TRBV14 - TRBJ2-4 TRBD2
CASSLDGGTWGDTQYF TGCGCCAGCAGCTTGGATGGGGGGACCTGGGGAGATACGCAGTATTTT TRBV5-1 - TRBJ2-3 -
CASSSWAGINTGELFF TGTGCCAGCAGCTCCTGGGCGGGGATTAACACCGGGGAGCTGTTTTTT TRBV13 - TRBJ2-2 -
CASSEIPRTGGGLRNSPLHF TGTGCCAGCAGTGAAATCCCCCGGACAGGGGGCGGTCTACGTAATTCACCCCTCCACTTT TRBV6-1 few TRBJ1-6 TRBD1
CASSPNSGVSGANVLTF TGTGCCAGCTCACCGAACTCAGGCGTCTCTGGGGCCAACGTCCTGACTTTC TRBV18 - TRBJ2-6 -
CASSSRTSGGSGELFF TGCGCCAGCAGCTCTAGGACTAGCGGGGGATCCGGGGAGCTGTTTTTT TRBV5-1 once TRBJ2-2 TRBD2
CASNPGQGAFEQYF TGTGCCAGCAACCCGGGACAGGGGGCTTTCGAGCAGTACTTC TRBV5-4 - TRBJ2-7 TRBD1
CATSDRALTEAFF TGTGCCACCAGTGACAGGGCCCTCACTGAAGCTTTCTTT TRBV24-1 - TRBJ1-1 -
CASSVGYSGVETQYF TGTGCCAGCAGCGTAGGTTATAGCGGGGTTGAGACCCAGTACTTC TRBV9 - TRBJ2-5 TRBD2
CASSLMALAGVPTQYF TGTGCCAGCAGCTTAATGGCCCTTGCGGGGGTCCCTACGCAGTATTTT TRBV7-9 - TRBJ2-3 TRBD2
CASSQDPSGRGDTEAFF TGTGCCAGCAGCCAAGATCCGAGTGGCCGGGGGGACACTGAAGCTTTCTTT TRBV4-2 - TRBJ1-1 -
CASSLYGGGYTEAFF TGTGCCAGCAGCTTATATGGGGGCGGGTACACTGAAGCTTTCTTT TRBV7-2 - TRBJ1-1 -
CASSSLQQGGNIQYF TGTGCCAGCAGCTCCCTCCAGCAGGGGGGAAACATTCAGTACTTC TRBV7-9 - TRBJ2-4 -
CAWRMKGLGQPQHF TGTGCCTGGAGGATGAAGGGACTAGGTCAGCCCCAGCATTTT TRBV30 few TRBJ1-5 -
CASSYPLEGADEQYF TGTGCCAGCAGTTACCCCCTCGAGGGTGCGGACGAGCAGTACTTC TRBV6-2/TRBV6-3 - TRBJ2-7 -
CSVTGTGGWDTQYF TGCAGCGTGACCGGGACAGGGGGATGGGATACGCAGTATTTT TRBV29-1 - TRBJ2-3 TRBD1
CASSEYPGTAEAFF TGCGCCAGCAGTGAGTATCCGGGTACGGCTGAAGCTTTCTTT TRBV10-2 - TRBJ1-1 -
CASSVGLGTGTDTQYF TGTGCCAGCAGCGTAGGGTTAGGGACAGGGACAGATACGCAGTATTTT TRBV9 - TRBJ2-3 TRBD1
CATSEAGARQGYTF TGTGCCACCAGTGAAGCGGGAGCTCGCCAGGGCTACACCTTC TRBV24-1 - TRBJ1-2 -
CASSLKEQGLAGGPVTPNEQFF TGTGCCAGCAGCTTAAAGGAACAAGGACTAGCGGGGGGTCCGGTCACCCCCAATGAGCAGTTCTTC TRBV7-3 - TRBJ2-1 TRBD2
CASSLIQRGYTF TGTGCCAGCAGTTTAATCCAGAGGGGCTACACCTTC TRBV28 once TRBJ1-2 -
CATTSGAYNEQFF TGTGCCACCACGTCGGGAGCCTACAATGAGCAGTTCTTC TRBV24-1 - TRBJ2-1 -
CASSEGTAYEQYF TGTGCCAGCTCAGAAGGGACAGCCTACGAGCAGTACTTC TRBV18 - TRBJ2-7 TRBD1
CASRADRTTGELFF TGTGCCAGCAGGGCGGACAGGACTACCGGGGAGCTGTTTTTT TRBV2 - TRBJ2-2 TRBD1
CASSLGGGSSYEQYF TGTGCCAGCAGTTTGGGGGGGGGAAGCTCCTACGAGCAGTACTTC TRBV28 - TRBJ2-7 TRBD2
CASSPAPGQGREKLFF TGTGCCAGCAGCCCAGCCCCGGGACAGGGTCGTGAAAAACTGTTTTTT TRBV7-9 - TRBJ1-4 TRBD1
CATSDSRTSGDHIQYF TGTGCCACCAGTGATTCTAGGACTAGCGGTGATCACATTCAGTACTTC TRBV24-1 - TRBJ2-4 TRBD2
CASSVDYEAYEQYF TGTGCCAGCAGCGTAGATTACGAGGCCTACGAGCAGTACTTC TRBV9 - TRBJ2-7 -
CASSLDGLYGYTF TGTGCCAGCAGCTTGGACGGTCTCTATGGCTACACCTTC TRBV5-4 - TRBJ1-2 -
CASSRGGRGRNEQFF TGTGCCAGCAGCAGAGGGGGCAGGGGGCGCAATGAGCAGTTCTTC TRBV25-1 - TRBJ2-1 TRBD1
CASSVSGAMLVTDTQYF TGTGCCAGCAGCGTCTCGGGAGCGATGCTCGTCACAGATACGCAGTATTTT TRBV9 - TRBJ2-3 -
CASSPQPPGTGNTIYF TGTGCCAGCAGCCCACAACCGCCCGGGACAGGAAACACCATATATTTT TRBV7-3 - TRBJ1-3 -
CAASRGNGETQYF TGTGCCGCGTCCCGGGGTAACGGGGAGACCCAGTACTTC TRBV10-3 - TRBJ2-5 -
CASSTRRDGNQPQHF TGTGCCAGCAGCACCCGCAGGGATGGCAATCAGCCCCAGCATTTT TRBV7-2 - TRBJ1-5 -
CASSLGTGLDTQYF TGTGCCAGCAGCTTAGGGACAGGGCTAGATACGCAGTATTTT TRBV11-2 - TRBJ2-3 TRBD1
CASSLGQGLYEQYF TGTGCCAGTAGTTTGGGACAGGGGTTGTACGAGCAGTACTTC TRBV19 - TRBJ2-7 TRBD1
CASSLFRGDTQYF TGTGCCAGCAGTTTATTTAGGGGGGATACGCAGTATTTT TRBV12-3/TRBV12-4 - TRBJ2-3 -
CASSQEKPGITEAFF TGCGCCAGCAGCCAAGAAAAGCCAGGGATCACTGAAGCTTTCTTT TRBV4-1 - TRBJ1-1 -
CASSQPVTGDTEAFF TGTGCCAGCAGCCAACCCGTGACAGGAGACACTGAAGCTTTCTTT TRBV7-9 - TRBJ1-1 -
CASSYSGRDSNQPQHF TGTGCCAGCAGTTACTCCGGCAGGGATAGCAATCAGCCCCAGCATTTT TRBV6-6 few TRBJ1-5 -
CASSPGQVQEAFF TGTGCCAGCTCACCCGGACAGGTTCAGGAAGCTTTCTTT TRBV18 - TRBJ1-1 TRBD1
CASRGATRGKQTYEQYF TGTGCCAGCAGGGGGGCGACTCGGGGCAAACAAACCTACGAGCAGTACTTC TRBV9 - TRBJ2-7 -
CASTPSGDYEQYF TGTGCCAGCACCCCCAGCGGAGACTACGAGCAGTACTTC TRBV11-2 - TRBJ2-7 -